This TCR beta chain came from a study of blood T cells in healthy people across ages. About the research overall: In model experiments, template switching was able to capture about one barcoded beta molecule for every two T cells that were present. Overall study findings and caveats: Strongly correlated with naive T cell percentage was TCR beta diversity.

The CDR3 covers 15 residues. Deletions cut 4 bases from V and 10 bases from J, with 21 bases between. A word on this clonotype: As yet, its antigen is unknown.

Alongside a J-beta primer mix, a sample-barcoded 5' primer served in a second PCR lasting roughly 7 to 11 cycles. TCRdb independently ran MiXCR on the 5' RACE reads; one entry per CDR3 protein. The table records almost 1 million distinct CDR3 sequences, roughly 47% of them present only once. Input material: blood. The clonotype was recovered from an older woman in good health. The chain is built from TRBV12-3 or TRBV12-4 and TRBJ2-3; weak D call: TRBD1 (5 bases). The CDR3 sequence: CASSSRTLSRDAQYF. The CDR3 region has the DNA TGTGCCAGCAGTTCCAGAACACTGAGCAGGGATGCGCAGTATTTT.